This T cell receptor (beta chain) derives from a study of cytomegalovirus exposure and HLA in healthy donors. In the study overall: An analysis done earlier identified 95 million to 140 million unique TCR beta sequences from around 180 million T cells.

Researchers ran the PCR with 60 Vbeta and 13 Jbeta primers. The assay was immunoSEQ multiplex PCR, and TCRdb's table has in-frame clones only and misses some. This table holds 190,000 or so clones. The germline V gene has CDR1 SGHTA and CDR2 FQGNSA. Losses at the gene ends were 5 bases for V and 6 bases for J; bases not matched to a gene: 11. The CDR3 is 18 amino acids. The sequencing sample was made of PBMCs. The sequence came from a boy between 10 and 17 years old in good health and CMV-seronegative. The chain links TRBV7-2 to TRBJ2-2; TRBD2 matches 14 bases. The CDR3 DNA follows: TGTGCCAGCAGCCGCTCGACTAGCGGGGGGGCGGTTGCCGGGGAGCTGTTTTTT. Translating gives CASSRSTSGGAVAGELFF.